The text below deals with one TCR beta chain. The antigen is not known. Germline CDR1 reads MDHEN; CDR2 reads SYDVKM. J lost 2 bases, V lost 6 bases, and 6 bases had no gene match. This CDR3 comprises 14 residues. This record comes from a study of T cell responses to AZD1222 COVID-19 vaccine. Study-wide results and caveats: Elevations in Spike-specific TCR breadth and depth followed administration of two AZD1222 doses.

TCRdb's copy holds only in-frame clones and misses some; the assay was immunoSEQ multiplex PCR. The sample holds 180,000 or so clones, around 90% seen once. V usage is TRBV28 and J usage is TRBJ1-2; 7 bases are shared with TRBD1. The sequenced sample was peripheral blood, obtained on day 0 of AZD1222 vaccination. The sequence was obtained from an adult in good health. The CDR3: CASSPGQLNYGYTF. The CDR3 DNA reads as TGTGCCAGCAGCCCGGGACAGTTGAACTATGGCTACACCTTC.